Below, 2 T cell receptor beta chains from the same sample are listed, as sequenced in a study of blood T cell repertoires in COVID-19. Here immunoSEQ multiplex PCR was the method, and the copy in TCRdb shows in-frame clones only, minus some. The table includes 190,000 or so clones, around four fifths detected once. Material for sequencing was peripheral blood. The receptors were gathered from a man aged 55 to 70 with COVID-19, enrolled during active disease.

The genes are TRBV6-4 and TRBJ2-3; TRBD1 aligns across 8 bases. CDR3 length equals 16 residues. Trimming cost V 5 bases and J 0 bases; bases outside gene matches: 7. CDR1 and CDR2 from the germline V gene are MRHNA and SNTAGT. Here the CDR3 reads CASSSDRGSSTDTQYF. The DNA of the CDR3 is TGTGCCAGCAGTTCAGACAGGGGATCTAGCACAGATACGCAGTATTTT.

Concerning this clone itself: This same CDR3 is encoded by further DNA sequences in the sample. This chain links TRBV6-5 with TRBJ1-1; 7 bases are shared with TRBD1. The V gene's germline CDR1 is MNHEY and CDR2 SVGAGI. The CDR3 is 15 residues long. J gave up 2 bases and V 0 bases, and 3 bases lay outside the gene matches. CDR3 residues: CASSYSRQGNTEAFF. CDR3 DNA sequence: TGTGCCAGCAGTTACTCGAGACAGGGTAACACTGAAGCTTTCTTT.